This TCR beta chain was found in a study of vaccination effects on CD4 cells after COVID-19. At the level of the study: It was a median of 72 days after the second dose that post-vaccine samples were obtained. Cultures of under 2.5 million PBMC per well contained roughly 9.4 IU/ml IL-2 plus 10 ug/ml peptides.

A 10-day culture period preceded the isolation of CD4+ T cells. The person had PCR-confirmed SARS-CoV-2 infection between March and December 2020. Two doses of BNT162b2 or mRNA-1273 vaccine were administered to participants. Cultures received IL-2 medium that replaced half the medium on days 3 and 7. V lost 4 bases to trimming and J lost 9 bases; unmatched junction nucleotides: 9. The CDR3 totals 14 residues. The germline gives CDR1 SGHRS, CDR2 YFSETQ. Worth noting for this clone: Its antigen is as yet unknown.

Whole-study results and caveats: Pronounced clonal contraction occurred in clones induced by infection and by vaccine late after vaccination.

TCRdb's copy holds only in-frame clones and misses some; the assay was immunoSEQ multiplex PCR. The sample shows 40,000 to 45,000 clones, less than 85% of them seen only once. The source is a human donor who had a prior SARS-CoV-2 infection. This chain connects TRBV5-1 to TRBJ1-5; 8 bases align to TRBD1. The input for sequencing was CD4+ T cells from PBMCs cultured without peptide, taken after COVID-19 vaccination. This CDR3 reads CASSPGTGQSPQHF. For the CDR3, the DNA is TGCGCCAGCAGCCCTGGGACAGGTCAATCGCCCCAGCATTTT.